This T cell receptor (beta chain) was sequenced for a study of response to subunit inactivated influenza vaccine. The V and J ends lost 3 bases and 4 bases, in that order; junction bases with no gene match: 7. The CDR3 runs 15 residues. Germline V CDR1 and CDR2: SGHRS, YFSETQ. This clonotype was picked up a small number of times. TCRdb re-derived calls from the RT-PCR reads in MiXCR, one entry per CDR3 protein. This table has roughly 460,000 distinct CDR3 sequences, roughly 11% appearing once. The sample was PBMCs from blood, taken 45 days after vaccination. The gene calls are TRBV5-1 and TRBJ2-3, with 8 bases identical to TRBD2. The receptor was isolated from a man aged 50 or older who received an inactivated influenza vaccine. CDR3 sequence (DNA): TGCGCCAGCAGCTCCAGAGCGGGGGTATCAGATACGCAGTATTTT. It codes for CASSSRAGVSDTQYF. Using reference TRBV5-1 and TRBJ2-3 for the parts outside the CDR3, the full variable domain is KAGVTQTPRYLIKTRGQQVTLSCSPISGHRSVSWYQQTPGQGLQFLFEYFSETQRNKGNFPGRFSGRQFSNSRSEMNVSTLELGDSALYLCASSSRAGVSDTQYFGPGTRLTVL.